The TCR beta chain under discussion was sequenced for a study of early T cells in non-severe SARS-CoV-2 infection. Study-wide background: Whole-blood bulk RNA, unsorted, was sequenced, and chains were unpaired.

After removal of 6 bases from V and 1 base from J, the junction contained 6 bases not matched to a gene. The CDR3 runs 16 residues. Germline CDR1 is WSHSY and CDR2 is SAAADI. TCRdb analysed the 5' RACE reads with MiXCR anew, one entry per CDR3 protein. The sample consists of tens of thousands of distinct CDR3 sequences, about 15% of them appearing once. The clonotype comes from an adult who was a healthcare worker with PCR-confirmed SARS-CoV-2 infection or an uninfected control (not recorded which). The rearrangement uses TRBV10-2 and TRBJ2-3; 11 bases line up with TRBD2. The sample taken for sequencing was whole blood. In DNA form, the CDR3 reads TGCGCCAGCAGCCCACAGGGACTAGCGGGCACAGATACGCAGTATTTT. Encoded protein: CASSPQGLAGTDTQYF.